What follows describes a single TCR beta chain. The data belong to a study of control samples from healthy donors and cancer patients. Profiling relied on immunoSEQ multiplex PCR, and the TCRdb table lists in-frame clones only, not all of them. The sample contains 150,000 to 200,000 clones, nearly 90% of which appear only once. The sequenced sample was blood. This clonotype was sampled from a woman aged 45-59 years in good health.

The CDR3 spells CASLGWANVLTF. The CDR3 DNA sequence: TGTGCCAGTCTGGGCTGGGCCAACGTCCTGACTTTC. The chain combines TRBV28 with TRBJ2-6; no firm D call. In germline, CDR1 is MDHEN, CDR2 SYDVKM. This CDR3 is built from 12 residues. Trimming pared 9 bases from V and 5 bases from J, leaving 8 bases between. Based on the CDR3 plus reference TRBV28 and TRBJ2-6, the full variable domain is DVKVTQSSRYLVKRTGEKVFLECVQDMDHENMFWYRQDPGLGLRLIYFSYDVKMKEKGDIPEGYSVSREKKERFSLILESASTNQTSMYLCASLGWANVLTFGAGSRLTVL.